These T cell receptor beta chains were read from a single sample in a study of graft-versus-host responses after intestinal transplantation. TCRdb keeps only in-frame clones here, not all; method: immunoSEQ multiplex PCR. The sample has about 14,000 clones, 30% to 40% seen once; the top ten hold roughly 2.3%. This sample comprised alloreactive CD8+ T cells from a mixed lymphocyte reaction culture, obtained before intestinal transplant. The receptors stem from a human patient who received an intestinal transplant. The CDR3 runs from the conserved cysteine through the conserved F or W. The D gene is left open where the match is weak. Only some rows state a clone size, as once, few, many or a class for expanded clones.

TRBV23-1,.,TRBJ2-7,.,CASRVDRLPYEQYF,TGCGCCAGCAGGGTAGACAGGCTCCCCTACGAGCAGTACTTC
TRBV12-5,TRBD1,TRBJ2-7,few,CASGLMRDRVF,TGTGCTAGTGGTCTGATGAGGGACAGGGTTTTC
TRBV7-8,.,TRBJ1-2,.,CASSLAGRGAYFYGYTF,TGTGCCAGCAGCTTAGCCGGTCGGGGGGCCTATTTCTATGGCTACACCTTC
TRBV7-9,.,TRBJ1-2,few,CASSLRQVEDGYTF,TGTGCCAGCAGCTTACGACAGGTGGAAGATGGCTACACCTTC
TRBV4-1,TRBD1,TRBJ1-4,few,CASSQVTGGEVGEKLFF,TGCGCCAGCAGCCAAGTAACAGGGGGCGAAGTCGGTGAAAAACTGTTTTTT
TRBV9,.,TRBJ2-1,.,CASSVGGSVGLFYEQFF,TGTGCCAGCAGCGTGGGGGGTTCGGTTGGGCTGTTTTATGAGCAGTTCTTC
TRBV7-3,.,TRBJ1-5,few,CASSLTDCLARDDQPQHF,TGTGCCAGCAGCTTAACGGACTGTTTAGCCCGGGACGATCAGCCCCAGCATTTT
TRBV7-8,.,TRBJ1-2,.,CASSPHSPRGGDGYTF,TGTGCCAGCAGCCCGCACTCCCCCCGGGGGGGGGATGGCTACACCTTC
TRBV19,TRBD1,TRBJ1-2,few,CASTRDSPRSGYTF,TGTGCCAGTACCCGGGACAGTCCTCGGAGCGGCTACACCTTC
TRBV9,TRBD1,TRBJ1-1,few,CASSAGVQGMNTEAFF,TGTGCCAGCAGCGCTGGGGTACAGGGGATGAACACTGAAGCTTTCTTT
TRBV7-9,TRBD1,TRBJ1-2,medium-sized,CASSDIGTEANYGYTF,TGTGCCAGCAGCGATATAGGGACAGAAGCTAACTATGGCTACACCTTC
TRBV5-6,.,TRBJ1-6,few,CASSLVGLSPLHF,TGTGCCAGCAGCTTGGTTGGGCTCTCACCCCTCCACTTT
TRBV9,TRBD1,TRBJ1-4,.,CASSRLTGQDWDEKLFF,TGTGCCAGCAGCCGCCTCACGGGACAGGACTGGGATGAAAAACTGTTTTTT
TRBV7-9,.,TRBJ2-5,.,CASSAEETQYF,TGTGCCAGCAGCGCCGAAGAGACCCAGTACTTC
TRBV7-9,.,TRBJ1-2,medium-sized,CASSAGQTLYGYTF,TGTGCCAGCAGCGCAGGACAGACCCTCTATGGCTACACCTTC
TRBV27,TRBD1,TRBJ2-7,.,CASSLAGQGDYEQYF,TGTGCCAGCAGTTTGGCTGGGCAGGGGGACTACGAGCAGTACTTC
TRBV7-9,TRBD2,TRBJ2-1,few,CASSLGLAGDNEQFF,TGTGCCAGCAGCCTGGGACTAGCGGGGGACAATGAGCAGTTCTTC
TRBV5-6,.,TRBJ1-4,.,CASSLVGQTNEKLFF,TGTGCCAGCAGCTTGGTTGGGCAGACAAATGAAAAACTGTTTTTT
TRBV6-5,.,TRBJ1-2,.,CASSYGLEPSGGYTF,TGTGCCAGCAGTTACGGTCTCGAACCCTCAGGAGGCTACACCTTC
TRBV20-1,TRBD1,TRBJ1-2,few,CSAQGASGYTF,TGCAGTGCCCAGGGGGCAAGCGGCTACACCTTC
TRBV5-6,.,TRBJ2-4,.,CASSSEKNIQYF,TGTGCCAGCAGCTCCGAGAAAAACATTCAGTACTTC
TRBV4-3,.,TRBJ2-7,few,CASSHRPSTGAYEQYF,TGCGCCAGCAGCCACCGGCCGTCAACCGGGGCCTACGAGCAGTACTTC
TRBV4-1,.,TRBJ1-1,medium-sized,CASSLGQQVGGNTEAFF,TGCGCCAGCAGCCTTGGGCAGCAGGTTGGGGGGAACACTGAAGCTTTCTTT
TRBV19,.,TRBJ1-6,few,CASRPQWFYNSPLHF,TGTGCCAGTAGACCACAGTGGTTCTATAATTCACCCCTCCACTTT
TRBV7-9,.,TRBJ1-2,few,CASSPGQLYGYTF,TGTGCCAGCAGCCCAGGACAGTTATATGGCTACACCTTC
TRBV6-8,.,TRBJ1-2,.,CASSYGQNYGYTF,TGTGCCAGCAGTTACGGACAGAACTATGGCTACACCTTC
TRBV5-1,.,TRBJ1-5,.,CASSLQGGSNQPQHF,TGCGCCAGCAGCTTACAGGGAGGGAGCAATCAGCCCCAGCATTTT
TRBV5-1,.,TRBJ1-6,.,CASSPLGDNSPLHF,TGCGCCAGCAGCCCGTTGGGGGATAATTCACCCCTCCACTTT
TRBV5-6,.,TRBJ2-2,medium-sized,CASSLGLNGFTGELFF,TGTGCCAGCAGCTTGGGATTGAATGGGTTCACCGGGGAGCTGTTTTTT
TRBV6-9,.,TRBJ2-3,.,CASSLGLKEAQYF,TGTGCCAGCAGTTTAGGACTCAAAGAGGCGCAGTATTTT
TRBV6-1,.,TRBJ1-2,.,CASSELGSGTQDYGYTF,TGTGCCAGCAGTGAACTAGGATCCGGGACACAGGACTATGGCTACACCTTC
TRBV4-1,.,TRBJ2-3,.,CASSQVEGRRTDTQYF,TGCGCCAGCAGCCAAGTGGAGGGGCGGAGGACAGATACGCAGTATTTT
TRBV5-5,.,TRBJ2-3,.,CASSLMDTQYF,TGTGCCAGCAGCTTGATGGATACGCAGTATTTT
TRBV27,.,TRBJ2-5,once,CASRTASQETQYF,TGTGCCAGCAGGACCGCCTCCCAAGAGACCCAGTACTTC
TRBV6-1,.,TRBJ1-1,few,CASSAGTAFF,TGTGCCAGCAGTGCCGGAACAGCTTTCTTT
TRBV4-1,.,TRBJ2-7,few,CASSQEGRADEQYF,TGCGCCAGCAGCCAAGAGGGTCGCGCGGACGAGCAGTACTTC
TRBV27,TRBD2,TRBJ2-5,few,CASSSGTSGGETQYF,TGTGCCAGCAGCTCCGGGACTAGCGGGGGGGAGACCCAGTACTTC
TRBV9,TRBD1,TRBJ1-2,.,CASSAWTGADGYTF,TGTGCCAGCAGCGCATGGACAGGGGCTGATGGCTACACCTTC
TRBV6-1,.,TRBJ1-5,medium-sized,CANSGGINQPQHF,TGTGCCAACTCAGGAGGGATCAATCAGCCCCAGCATTTT
TRBV7-9,.,TRBJ2-2,.,CASSPQGGLEDTGELFF,TGTGCCAGCAGCCCCCAGGGCGGGCTAGAGGACACCGGGGAGCTGTTTTTT
TRBV6-1,.,TRBJ2-7,few,CASSSATTPSYEQYF,TGTGCCAGCAGTTCCGCGACGACTCCATCCTACGAGCAGTACTTC
TRBV25-1,TRBD1,TRBJ1-5,.,CASSNTGGGQPQHF,TGTGCCAGCAGTAACACAGGGGGCGGGCAGCCCCAGCATTTT
TRBV6-5,.,TRBJ2-7,few,CASSRPHKDEQYF,TGTGCCAGCAGCCGACCCCACAAAGACGAGCAGTACTTC
TRBV18,TRBD1,TRBJ1-2,few,CASSPRDRDHYGYTF,TGTGCCAGCTCACCACGTGACAGGGACCACTATGGCTACACCTTC
TRBV4-1,.,TRBJ1-3,.,CASSQDEGSGNTIYF,TGCGCCAGCAGCCAAGATGAGGGTTCTGGAAACACCATATATTTT
TRBV10-2,.,TRBJ2-2,few,CASSAGPGELFF,TGCGCCAGCAGCGCGGGGCCCGGGGAGCTGTTTTTT
TRBV7-6,.,TRBJ2-7,few,CASSFTYEQYF,TGTGCCAGCAGCTTCACCTACGAGCAGTACTTC
TRBV29-1,.,TRBJ1-2,.,CSVVRNNYGYTF,TGCAGCGTTGTCAGGAACAACTATGGCTACACCTTC
TRBV6-1,.,TRBJ2-1,.,CASSVGRGSYNEQFF,TGTGCCAGCAGTGTGGGCAGGGGTTCCTACAATGAGCAGTTCTTC
TRBV7-6,.,TRBJ2-1,few,CASSLDAAGISYNEQFF,TGTGCCAGCAGCTTAGACGCGGCGGGGATCTCCTACAATGAGCAGTTCTTC
TRBV7-9,TRBD1,TRBJ1-6,large,CASSLEGRGQINSPLHF,TGTGCCAGCAGCTTAGAGGGCAGGGGGCAGATTAATTCACCCCTCCACTTT
TRBV6-5,.,TRBJ1-5,.,CASSYSAGSPQHF,TGTGCCAGCAGTTACTCGGCAGGGTCGCCCCAGCATTTT
TRBV15,.,TRBJ2-5,few,CATSRDPEGGGETQYF,TGTGCCACCAGCAGAGATCCCGAGGGGGGTGGAGAGACCCAGTACTTC
TRBV5-5,.,TRBJ1-4,.,CASSLGEFGEKLFF,TGTGCCAGCAGCTTGGGCGAGTTTGGTGAAAAACTGTTTTTT